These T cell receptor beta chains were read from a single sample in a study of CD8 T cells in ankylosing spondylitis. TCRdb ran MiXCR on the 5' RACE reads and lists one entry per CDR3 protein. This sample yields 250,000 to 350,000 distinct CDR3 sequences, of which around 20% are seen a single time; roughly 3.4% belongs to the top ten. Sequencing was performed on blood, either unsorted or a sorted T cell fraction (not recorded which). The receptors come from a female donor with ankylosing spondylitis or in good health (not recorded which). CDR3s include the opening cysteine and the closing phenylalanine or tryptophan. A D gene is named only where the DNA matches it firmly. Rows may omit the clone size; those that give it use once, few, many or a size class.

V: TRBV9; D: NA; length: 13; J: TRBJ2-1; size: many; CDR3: CASSARDPREQFF; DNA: TGTGCCAGCAGCGCACGGGACCCCAGGGAGCAGTTCTTC
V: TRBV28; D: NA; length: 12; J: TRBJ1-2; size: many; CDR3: CASSATAYGYTF; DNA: TGTGCCAGCAGTGCGACAGCATATGGCTACACCTTC
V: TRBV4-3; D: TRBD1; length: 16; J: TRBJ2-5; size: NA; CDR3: CASSQVGTGFLETQYF; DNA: TGCGCCAGCAGCCAAGTCGGGACAGGGTTTTTGGAGACCCAGTACTTC
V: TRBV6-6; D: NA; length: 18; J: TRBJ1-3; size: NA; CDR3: CASSSTRNPRISGNTIYF; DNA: TGTGCCAGCAGCTCCACGAGGAACCCGAGGATCTCTGGAAACACCATATATTTT
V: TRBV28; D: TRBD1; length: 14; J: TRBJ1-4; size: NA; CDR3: CASMSTGGNEKLFF; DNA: TGTGCCAGCATGTCGACAGGGGGAAATGAAAAACTGTTTTTT
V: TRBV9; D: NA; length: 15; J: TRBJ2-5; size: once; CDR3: CASSVETGFVETQYF; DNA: TGTGCCAGCAGCGTAGAAACAGGGTTTGTGGAGACCCAGTACTTC
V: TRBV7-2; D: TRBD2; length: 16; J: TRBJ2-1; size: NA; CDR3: CASSPPPSGRYNEQFF; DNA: TGTGCCAGCAGCCCCCCCCCTAGCGGGAGGTACAATGAGCAGTTCTTC
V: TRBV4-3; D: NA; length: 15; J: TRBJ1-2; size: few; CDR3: CASSQDLGGKGGYTF; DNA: TGCGCCAGCAGCCAAGATCTCGGGGGGAAGGGTGGCTACACCTTC
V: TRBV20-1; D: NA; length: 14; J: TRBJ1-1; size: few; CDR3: CSARDRGWGDEAFF; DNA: TGCAGTGCTAGAGATCGTGGATGGGGAGATGAAGCTTTCTTT
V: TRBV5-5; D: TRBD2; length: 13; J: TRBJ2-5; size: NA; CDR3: CARSPGLQETQYF; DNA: TGTGCCAGGAGCCCGGGACTACAAGAGACCCAGTACTTC
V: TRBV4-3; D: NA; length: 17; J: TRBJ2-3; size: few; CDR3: CASSQGLPGLSTDTQYF; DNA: TGCGCCAGCAGCCAAGGTCTTCCAGGCCTTAGCACAGATACGCAGTATTTT
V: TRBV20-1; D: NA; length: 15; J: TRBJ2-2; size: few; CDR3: CSARVDVTETGELFF; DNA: TGCAGTGCTAGAGTAGACGTCACCGAGACCGGGGAGCTGTTTTTT
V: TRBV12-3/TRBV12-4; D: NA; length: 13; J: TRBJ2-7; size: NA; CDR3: CASSFGHSYEQYF; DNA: TGTGCCAGCAGTTTCGGGCACTCCTACGAGCAGTACTTC
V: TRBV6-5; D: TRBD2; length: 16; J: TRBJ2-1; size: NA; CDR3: CASSYGGTSGISEQFF; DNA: TGTGCCAGCAGTTACGGCGGGACTAGCGGGATTTCGGAGCAGTTCTTC
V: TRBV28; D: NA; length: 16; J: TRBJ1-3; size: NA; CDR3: CASSSLLGGTGNTIYF; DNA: TGTGCCAGCAGTTCACTGCTGGGGGGCACTGGAAACACCATATATTTT
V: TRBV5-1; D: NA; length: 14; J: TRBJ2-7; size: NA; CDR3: CASSLEAASYEQYF; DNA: TGCGCCAGCAGCTTGGAGGCAGCCTCCTACGAGCAGTACTTC
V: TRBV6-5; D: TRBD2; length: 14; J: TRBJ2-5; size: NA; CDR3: CASSSPTSGETQYF; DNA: TGTGCCAGCAGTTCCCCGACTAGCGGGGAGACCCAGTACTTC
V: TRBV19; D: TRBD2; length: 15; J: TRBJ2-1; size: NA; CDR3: CASSIGLAAYNEQFF; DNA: TGTGCCAGTAGTATAGGGCTAGCGGCATACAATGAGCAGTTCTTC
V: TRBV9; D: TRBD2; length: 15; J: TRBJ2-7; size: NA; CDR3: CASSPRAGVGHEQYF; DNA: TGTGCCAGCAGCCCCCGAGCGGGAGTTGGCCACGAGCAGTACTTC
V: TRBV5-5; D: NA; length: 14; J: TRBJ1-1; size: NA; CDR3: CASSPAGLGTEAFF; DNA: TGTGCCAGCAGCCCGGCCGGGCTTGGCACTGAAGCTTTCTTT
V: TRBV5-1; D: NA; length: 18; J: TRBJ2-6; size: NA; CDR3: CASSLASIGNSGANVLTF; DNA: TGCGCCAGCAGCTTGGCCAGTATAGGAAACTCTGGGGCCAACGTCCTGACTTTC
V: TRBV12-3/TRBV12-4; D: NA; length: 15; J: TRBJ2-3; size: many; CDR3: CASSLGGGGTDTQYF; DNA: TGTGCCAGCAGTTTGGGGGGGGGCGGCACAGATACGCAGTATTTT